This TCR beta chain was obtained from a study of beta chain features in type 1 diabetes. Study findings and constraints: Among all four CD4+ subsets, Type 1 diabetes patients had TCRB CDR3s that were moderately but significantly shorter. Researchers caution that PCR might favor shorter templates, equally among patients and controls.

In germline, CDR1 is MDHEN, CDR2 SYDVKM. CDR3 length: 15 amino acids. The V end lost 1 base, the J end lost 6 bases, and 16 bases lay between the germline ends. The isolated RNA, all of it, was reverse transcribed, so expressed TCRB transcripts were what got sequenced. Samples of naive, central memory and regulatory T cells yielded a mean of around 3.5 million reads. Sequencing was performed with immunoSEQ multiplex PCR; in TCRdb, only in-frame clones are kept and a portion is missing. Of roughly 150,000 clones listed, under 9.5% are singletons. Purity above 98% was achieved in all sorted populations. This clone has ten or more counts. Its target is unknown.

This rearrangement joins TRBV28 to TRBJ2-7; maybe TRBD1 (6 bases). Material: central memory CD4+ T cells from blood. The TCR sequence derives from a man between 18 and 29 years old in good health. The CDR3 spells CASSLSSGEFAEQYF. The CDR3 DNA reads as TGTGCCAGCAGTTTATCGTCAGGGGAGTTTGCCGAGCAGTACTTC.